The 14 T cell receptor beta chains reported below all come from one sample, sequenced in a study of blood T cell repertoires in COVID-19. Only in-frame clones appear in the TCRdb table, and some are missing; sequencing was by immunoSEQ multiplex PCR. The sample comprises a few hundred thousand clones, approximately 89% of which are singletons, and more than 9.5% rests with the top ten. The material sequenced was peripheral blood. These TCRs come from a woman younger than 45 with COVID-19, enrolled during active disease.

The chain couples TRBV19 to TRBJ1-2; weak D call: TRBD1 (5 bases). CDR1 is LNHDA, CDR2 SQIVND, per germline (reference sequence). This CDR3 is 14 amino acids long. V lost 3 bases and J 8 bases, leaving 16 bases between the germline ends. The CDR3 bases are TGTGCCAGTAGTATCTTCATCGGACAAGGGGGCTACACCTTC. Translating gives CASSIFIGQGGYTF.

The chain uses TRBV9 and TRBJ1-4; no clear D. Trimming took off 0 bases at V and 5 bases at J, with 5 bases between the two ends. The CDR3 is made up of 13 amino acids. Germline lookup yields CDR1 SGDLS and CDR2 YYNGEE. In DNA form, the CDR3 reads TGTGCCAGCAGCGTAGATCCGAATGAAAAACTGTTTTTT. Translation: CASSVDPNEKLFF.

Here the CDR3 DNA reads TGTGCCAGCAGTTATCTGACAGGGGGCACTGAAGCTTTCTTT. Its protein product is CASSYLTGGTEAFF. The chain couples TRBV6-5 to TRBJ1-1; 9 bases line up with TRBD1. Looked up from germline, CDR1 is MNHEY and CDR2 is SVGAGI. V gave up 3 bases and J gave up 4 bases; unmatched junction bases: 3. The CDR3 extends over 14 amino acids.

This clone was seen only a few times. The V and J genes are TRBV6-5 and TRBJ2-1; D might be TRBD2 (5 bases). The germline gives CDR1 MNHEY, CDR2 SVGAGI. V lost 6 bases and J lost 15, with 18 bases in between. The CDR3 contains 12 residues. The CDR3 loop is CASSPAGLQRFF. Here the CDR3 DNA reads TGTGCCAGCAGCCCCGCGGGTCTCCAAAGGTTCTTC.

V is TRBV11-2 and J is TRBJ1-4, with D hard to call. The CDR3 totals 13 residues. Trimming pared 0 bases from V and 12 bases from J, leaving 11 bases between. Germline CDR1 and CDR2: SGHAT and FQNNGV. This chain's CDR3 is CASSLDRERELFF. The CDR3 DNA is TGTGCCAGCAGCTTAGATCGGGAAAGGGAACTGTTTTTT.

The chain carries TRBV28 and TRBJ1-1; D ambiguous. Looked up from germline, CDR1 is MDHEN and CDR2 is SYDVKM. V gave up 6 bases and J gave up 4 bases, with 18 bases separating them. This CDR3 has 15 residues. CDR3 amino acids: CASRTIGLWGTEAFF. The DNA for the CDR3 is TGTGCCAGCAGGACGATAGGACTGTGGGGCACTGAAGCTTTCTTT.

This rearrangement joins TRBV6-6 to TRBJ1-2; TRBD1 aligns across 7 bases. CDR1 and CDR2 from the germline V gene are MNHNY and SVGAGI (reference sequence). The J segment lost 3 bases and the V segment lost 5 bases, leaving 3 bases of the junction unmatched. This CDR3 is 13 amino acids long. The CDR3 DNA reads TGTGCCAGCAGTGGTACAGGGGACTATGGCTACACCTTC. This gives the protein CASSGTGDYGYTF.

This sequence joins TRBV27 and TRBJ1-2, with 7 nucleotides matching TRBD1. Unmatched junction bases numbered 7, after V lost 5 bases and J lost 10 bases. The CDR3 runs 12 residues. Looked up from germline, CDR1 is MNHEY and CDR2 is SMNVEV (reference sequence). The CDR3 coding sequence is TGTGCCAGCAGTCCACGACAGGGTAACTACACCTTC. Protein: CASSPRQGNYTF.

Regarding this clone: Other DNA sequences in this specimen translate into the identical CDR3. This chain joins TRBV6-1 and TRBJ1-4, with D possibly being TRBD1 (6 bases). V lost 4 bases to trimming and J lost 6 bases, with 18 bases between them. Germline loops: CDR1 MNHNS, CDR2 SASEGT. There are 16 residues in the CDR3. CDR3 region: CASSGGGGGRYEKLFF. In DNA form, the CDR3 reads TGTGCCAGCAGTGGGGGGGGCGGGGGGAGGTATGAAAAACTGTTTTTT.

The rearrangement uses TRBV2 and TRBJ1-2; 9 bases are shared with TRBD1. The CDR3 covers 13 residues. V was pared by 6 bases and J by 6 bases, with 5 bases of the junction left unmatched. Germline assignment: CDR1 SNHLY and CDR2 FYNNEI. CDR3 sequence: CASRRDREDGYTF. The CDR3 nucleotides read TGTGCCAGCAGACGGGACAGGGAAGATGGCTACACCTTC.

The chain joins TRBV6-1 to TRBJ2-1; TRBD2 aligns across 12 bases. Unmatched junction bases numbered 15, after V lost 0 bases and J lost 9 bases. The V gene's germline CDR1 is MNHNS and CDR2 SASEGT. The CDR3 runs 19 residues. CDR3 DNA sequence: TGTGCCAGCAGTGAAGCGACCTTTCCCCTAGCGGGGGGGCGGTCTGAGCAGTTCTTC. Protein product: CASSEATFPLAGGRSEQFF.

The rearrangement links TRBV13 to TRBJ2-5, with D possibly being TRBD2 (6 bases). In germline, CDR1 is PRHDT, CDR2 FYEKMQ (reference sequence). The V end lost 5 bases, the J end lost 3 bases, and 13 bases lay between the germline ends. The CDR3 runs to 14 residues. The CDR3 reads CASSRVGGEETQYF. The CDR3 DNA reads TGTGCCAGCAGCAGAGTGGGAGGTGAAGAGACCCAGTACTTC.

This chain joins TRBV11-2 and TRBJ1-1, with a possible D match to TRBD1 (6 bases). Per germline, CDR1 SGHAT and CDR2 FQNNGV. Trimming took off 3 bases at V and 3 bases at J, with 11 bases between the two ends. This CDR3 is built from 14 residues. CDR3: CASSLRQVDTEAFF. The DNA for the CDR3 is TGTGCCAGCAGCTTGAGACAGGTTGACACTGAAGCTTTCTTT.

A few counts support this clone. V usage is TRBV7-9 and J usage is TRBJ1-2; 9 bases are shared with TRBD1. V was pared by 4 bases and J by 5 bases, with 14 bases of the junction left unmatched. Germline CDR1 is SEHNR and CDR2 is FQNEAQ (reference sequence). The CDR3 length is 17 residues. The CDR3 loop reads CASSWGQGGSIVYGYTF. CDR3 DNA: TGTGCCAGCAGCTGGGGACAGGGAGGCAGTATTGTTTATGGCTACACCTTC.